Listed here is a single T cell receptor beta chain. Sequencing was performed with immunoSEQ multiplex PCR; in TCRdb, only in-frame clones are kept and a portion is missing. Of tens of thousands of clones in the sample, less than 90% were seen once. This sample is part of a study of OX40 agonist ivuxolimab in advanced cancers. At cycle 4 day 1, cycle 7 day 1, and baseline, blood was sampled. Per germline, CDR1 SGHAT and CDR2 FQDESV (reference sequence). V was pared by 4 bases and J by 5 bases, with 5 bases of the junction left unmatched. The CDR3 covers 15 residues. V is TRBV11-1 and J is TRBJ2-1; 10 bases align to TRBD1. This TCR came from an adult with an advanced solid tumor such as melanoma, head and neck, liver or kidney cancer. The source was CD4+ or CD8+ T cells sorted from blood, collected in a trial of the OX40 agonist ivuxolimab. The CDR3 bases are TGTGCCAGCAGCTATTACGGACAGGGGGACAATGAGCAGTTCTTC. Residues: CASSYYGQGDNEQFF.